These T cell receptor beta chains were read from a single sample in a study of regulatory T cells in long-lasting Graves disease. TCRdb re-analysed the multiplex PCR reads in MiXCR, keeping a single row per CDR3 protein. The sample yields 400,000 to 500,000 distinct CDR3 sequences, 11% to 15% seen once. These data were likewise used in another study, on T cells in Graves' hyperthyroidism and ophthalmopathy.

The sequenced sample was peripheral blood mononuclear cells (PBMCs), obtained at new diagnosis, from a patient treated with antithyroid drugs. Receptor source: a woman between 45 and 65 years old with Graves disease. The CDR3 runs from the conserved cysteine through the conserved F or W. D genes are given only for firm matches. Size tells how often a clone was seen (once, few, many) or the class of an expanded clone, and some rows leave it out.

d_gene: NA; abundance: many; len: 13; j_gene: TRBJ2-5; v_gene: TRBV29-1; CDR3aa: CSACVVLGETQYF; CDR3nt: TGCAGCGCTTGCGTGGTTTTAGGGGAGACCCAGTACTTC
d_gene: NA; abundance: NA; len: 15; j_gene: TRBJ1-5; v_gene: TRBV7-9; CDR3aa: CASSQGAGDYQPQHF; CDR3nt: TGTGCCAGCAGCCAGGGAGCAGGGGATTATCAGCCCCAGCATTTT
d_gene: NA; abundance: many; len: 16; j_gene: TRBJ2-2; v_gene: TRBV30; CDR3aa: CAWKKGEHRYTGELFF; CDR3nt: TGTGCCTGGAAGAAGGGGGAACACCGTTACACCGGGGAGCTGTTTTTT
d_gene: NA; abundance: many; len: 10; j_gene: TRBJ1-1; v_gene: TRBV30; CDR3aa: CAWSNTEAFF; CDR3nt: TGTGCCTGGAGTAACACTGAAGCTTTCTTT
d_gene: NA; abundance: NA; len: 17; j_gene: TRBJ1-6; v_gene: TRBV4-1; CDR3aa: CASSHLRKGVLNSPLHF; CDR3nt: TGCGCCAGCAGCCACCTACGAAAGGGGGTCCTGAATTCACCCCTCCACTTT
d_gene: TRBD1; abundance: many; len: 15; j_gene: TRBJ2-5; v_gene: TRBV11-2; CDR3aa: CASSPQTGGQETQYF; CDR3nt: TGTGCCAGCAGCCCTCAGACAGGGGGCCAAGAGACCCAGTACTTC
d_gene: TRBD2; abundance: many; len: 15; j_gene: TRBJ2-7; v_gene: TRBV15; CDR3aa: CATSRSLAGGYEQYF; CDR3nt: TGTGCCACCAGCAGAAGTCTAGCGGGAGGTTACGAGCAGTACTTC
d_gene: NA; abundance: many; len: 12; j_gene: TRBJ2-3; v_gene: TRBV11-3; CDR3aa: CASSSQSDTQYF; CDR3nt: TGTGCCAGCAGCTCCCAATCAGATACGCAGTATTTT
d_gene: TRBD1; abundance: NA; len: 15; j_gene: TRBJ1-2; v_gene: TRBV19; CDR3aa: CASSETGGVYYGYTF; CDR3nt: TGTGCCAGTAGTGAAACAGGGGGCGTATATTATGGCTACACCTTC
d_gene: NA; abundance: many; len: 14; j_gene: TRBJ2-1; v_gene: TRBV6-1; CDR3aa: CASGTSRSYNEQFF; CDR3nt: TGTGCCAGCGGAACTAGTCGGTCCTACAATGAGCAGTTCTTC
d_gene: NA; abundance: NA; len: 12; j_gene: TRBJ1-6; v_gene: TRBV7-9; CDR3aa: CASSRDSSPLHF; CDR3nt: TGTGCCAGCAGCCGTGACAGCTCACCCCTCCACTTT
d_gene: TRBD2; abundance: many; len: 16; j_gene: TRBJ2-3; v_gene: TRBV29-1; CDR3aa: CSVAPGTSGTPDTQYF; CDR3nt: TGCAGCGTCGCCCCCGGGACTAGCGGGACCCCAGATACGCAGTATTTT
d_gene: TRBD1; abundance: few; len: 12; j_gene: TRBJ1-1; v_gene: TRBV29-1; CDR3aa: CSVESGGTEAFF; CDR3nt: TGCAGCGTTGAATCAGGGGGCACTGAAGCTTTCTTT
d_gene: TRBD2; abundance: NA; len: 14; j_gene: TRBJ2-7; v_gene: TRBV7-2; CDR3aa: CASSLGGLAYEQYF; CDR3nt: TGTGCCAGCAGCTTAGGGGGACTAGCTTACGAGCAGTACTTC
d_gene: TRBD2; abundance: few; len: 20; j_gene: TRBJ2-6; v_gene: TRBV9; CDR3aa: CASSHSGTSGSPLGANVLTF; CDR3nt: TGTGCCAGCAGCCACAGCGGGACTAGCGGGAGTCCCCTTGGGGCCAACGTCCTGACTTTC
d_gene: NA; abundance: many; len: 14; j_gene: TRBJ1-1; v_gene: TRBV6-1; CDR3aa: CASSARLGNTEAFF; CDR3nt: TGTGCCAGCAGTGCCCGTCTTGGGAACACTGAAGCTTTCTTT
d_gene: NA; abundance: many; len: 14; j_gene: TRBJ1-1; v_gene: TRBV18; CDR3aa: CASSPRPQNTEAFF; CDR3nt: TGTGCCAGCTCACCACGACCGCAGAACACTGAAGCTTTCTTT